This T cell receptor beta chain was captured in a study of CD8+CD57+ T cells in acquired aplastic anemia. Across the whole study: The DNA of sorted CD4+ and CD8+ cells averaged roughly 3.2 ug.

Study findings and constraints: Twenty-nine shared CD8+ CDR3s appeared highly expressed within patients' immunodominant clones.

Points on this clonotype: Its antigen remains unknown.

An expansion of CD8+CD57+ cells by flow cytometry had been shown in patients chosen for sequencing. Genomic DNA constituted the template upon which TCR beta VDJ and CDR3 profiling was performed. TCRdb ran MiXCR on the reads and lists one entry per CDR3 protein. The sample lists about 250,000 distinct CDR3 sequences, around 46% occurring once. Germline V lookup: CDR1 SNHLY, CDR2 FYNNEI. V lost 6 bases and J lost 1; bases outside the gene matches: 12. The CDR3 is made up of 17 amino acids. Material: sorted CD4+, CD8+, or CD8+CD57+ T cells (not recorded which) from PBMCs. V and J are TRBV2 and TRBJ1-1, with 9 bases aligning to TRBD1. The TCR comes from a human donor with aplastic anemia. CDR3 amino acids: CASSPRVGQGPNTEAFF. CDR3 DNA: TGTGCCAGCAGCCCTAGGGTAGGACAGGGGCCGAACACTGAAGCTTTCTTT.